The rows below give T cell receptor beta chains drawn from one sample of a study of T cell responses to AZD1222 COVID-19 vaccine. The protocol was immunoSEQ multiplex PCR, while the TCRdb copy is restricted to in-frame clones and leaves out a portion. The table shows approximately 150,000 clones, with 70% to 90% occurring only once. Sequencing was performed on peripheral blood, taken on day 0 of AZD1222 vaccination. The origin of the receptors is an adult in good health. CDR3s include the opening cysteine and the closing phenylalanine or tryptophan. D genes are given only for firm matches. Only part of the rows carry a size: once, few, many, or a class if the clone is expanded.

D gene,V gene,J gene,clone size,CDR3 protein,CDR3 DNA
NA,TRBV28,TRBJ1-1,NA,CASSLVDAEAFF,TGTGCCAGCAGTCTTGTCGATGCTGAAGCTTTCTTT
TRBD1,TRBV9,TRBJ2-3,NA,CASSVGQGAHTDTQYF,TGTGCCAGCAGCGTAGGACAGGGGGCCCACACAGATACGCAGTATTTT
TRBD1,TRBV7-3,TRBJ1-2,NA,CASSYTGGADGYTF,TGTGCCAGCAGTTACACAGGGGGCGCTGATGGCTACACCTTC
NA,TRBV18,TRBJ1-5,NA,CASSRESSGSQPQHF,TGTGCCAGCTCACGAGAGAGTTCCGGGAGTCAGCCCCAGCATTTT
TRBD2,TRBV2,TRBJ2-7,NA,CASRTSGRIYEQYF,TGTGCCAGCAGAACTAGCGGGAGAATCTACGAGCAGTACTTC
NA,TRBV9,TRBJ1-6,NA,CASSAKDNSPLHF,TGTGCCAGCAGCGCTAAGGATAATTCACCCCTCCACTTT
TRBD2,TRBV29-1,TRBJ2-1,NA,CSVVAGGSSFNEQFF,TGCAGCGTAGTAGCGGGAGGCTCCTCCTTCAATGAGCAGTTCTTC
TRBD1,TRBV5-4,TRBJ1-2,NA,CASSPSTGQGGSYGYTF,TGTGCCAGCAGCCCCTCTACCGGACAGGGGGGGAGCTATGGCTACACCTTC
NA,TRBV27,TRBJ1-1,NA,CASRAREGSSTEAFF,TGTGCCAGCAGGGCTAGAGAGGGTTCGTCCACTGAAGCTTTCTTT
NA,TRBV19,TRBJ1-6,NA,CASSIGRENSPLHF,TGTGCCAGTAGTATCGGTAGAGAGAATTCACCCCTCCACTTT
NA,TRBV28,TRBJ1-5,NA,CASRTEQPQHF,TGTGCCAGCAGAACAGAGCAGCCCCAGCATTTT
TRBD2,TRBV2,TRBJ2-1,NA,CASTPGTSGREQFF,TGTGCCAGCACCCCTGGGACTAGCGGGAGGGAGCAGTTCTTC
NA,TRBV27,TRBJ2-3,NA,CASSPNTDTQYF,TGTGCCAGCAGCCCCAACACAGATACGCAGTATTTT
TRBD1,TRBV15,TRBJ1-4,NA,CATSWTGMGEKLFF,TGTGCCACCAGCTGGACAGGGATGGGCGAAAAACTGTTTTTT
TRBD1,TRBV7-8,TRBJ1-2,NA,CASSLRDRVLRGYGYTF,TGTGCCAGCAGCTTAAGGGACAGGGTACTCCGGGGCTATGGCTACACCTTC
NA,TRBV11-2,TRBJ2-7,NA,CASSLRGRDPYYEQYF,TGTGCCAGCAGCTTACGGGGCAGGGACCCTTACTACGAGCAGTACTTC
TRBD2,TRBV15,TRBJ2-1,NA,CATSRDGVREGSWFF,TGTGCCACCAGCAGAGATGGGGTTAGGGAGGGGAGTTGGTTCTTC
NA,TRBV5-3,TRBJ1-5,NA,CARSLGNQGPYSNQPQHF,TGTGCCAGAAGCTTGGGGAATCAGGGCCCCTATAGCAATCAGCCCCAGCATTTT
TRBD1,TRBV9,TRBJ2-5,once,CASSPTGVGETQYF,TGTGCCAGCAGCCCGACAGGGGTAGGAGAGACCCAGTACTTC
TRBD1,TRBV5-1,TRBJ2-7,NA,CASSPGQGKNEQYF,TGCGCCAGCAGCCCGGGACAGGGGAAGAACGAGCAGTACTTC
NA,TRBV7-2,TRBJ1-2,NA,CASSFGSSHYGYTF,TGTGCCAGCAGCTTTGGTAGTTCCCACTATGGCTACACCTTC
TRBD1,TRBV15,TRBJ1-4,NA,CATSRDPALRDSNEKLFF,TGTGCCACCAGCAGAGATCCGGCTCTACGGGACAGTAATGAAAAACTGTTTTTT
NA,TRBV11-2,TRBJ1-1,NA,CASSLQGTTEAFF,TGTGCCAGCAGCTTACAGGGAACCACTGAAGCTTTCTTT
NA,TRBV24-1,TRBJ2-7,NA,CATSFDGEEYF,TGTGCCACCAGTTTTGACGGGGAAGAGTACTTC
NA,TRBV2,TRBJ1-4,NA,CASSEVLRFNEKLFF,TGTGCCAGCAGCGAAGTACTACGGTTTAATGAAAAACTGTTTTTT
NA,TRBV9,TRBJ2-3,once,CASSGTGESTDTQYF,TGTGCCAGCAGCGGAACGGGGGAGAGCACAGATACGCAGTATTTT
NA,TRBV6-2/TRBV6-3,TRBJ2-2,NA,CASSYPGLPGELFF,TGTGCCAGCAGTTACCCGGGGCTTCCCGGGGAGCTGTTTTTT
NA,TRBV3-1/TRBV3-2,TRBJ1-5,NA,CASSQGAAQHF,TGTGCCAGCAGCCAAGGGGCCGCCCAGCATTTT
TRBD1,TRBV28,TRBJ1-4,NA,CASSLGGQGAAGEKLFF,TGTGCCAGCAGCCTGGGGGGACAGGGGGCGGCAGGAGAAAAACTGTTTTTT
TRBD2,TRBV11-2,TRBJ2-7,NA,CASRSGSSNEQYF,TGTGCCAGCAGGAGCGGGAGTAGTAACGAGCAGTACTTC
TRBD1,TRBV7-8,TRBJ1-5,NA,CASSFMGRGQNQPQHF,TGTGCCAGCAGCTTTATGGGCAGGGGGCAGAATCAGCCCCAGCATTTT
TRBD1,TRBV5-1,TRBJ1-3,NA,CASSRQGEAGNTIYF,TGCGCCAGCAGTCGACAGGGGGAAGCTGGAAACACCATATATTTT
NA,TRBV19,TRBJ1-5,NA,CASSPSGSNQPQHF,TGTGCCAGTAGTCCTTCAGGGAGCAATCAGCCCCAGCATTTT
TRBD1,TRBV7-2,TRBJ1-4,NA,CASSIHRDRDLEKLFF,TGTGCCAGCAGCATTCACCGGGACAGGGACCTTGAAAAACTGTTTTTT
TRBD2,TRBV6-2/TRBV6-3,TRBJ2-1,NA,CASSQDPPLAAHRLSSYNEQFF,TGTGCCAGCAGCCAAGACCCTCCCCTAGCGGCCCACCGATTAAGCTCCTACAATGAGCAGTTCTTC
TRBD1,TRBV5-1,TRBJ2-2,NA,CASERTGGDTGELFF,TGCGCCAGCGAAAGGACAGGGGGGGACACCGGGGAGCTGTTTTTT